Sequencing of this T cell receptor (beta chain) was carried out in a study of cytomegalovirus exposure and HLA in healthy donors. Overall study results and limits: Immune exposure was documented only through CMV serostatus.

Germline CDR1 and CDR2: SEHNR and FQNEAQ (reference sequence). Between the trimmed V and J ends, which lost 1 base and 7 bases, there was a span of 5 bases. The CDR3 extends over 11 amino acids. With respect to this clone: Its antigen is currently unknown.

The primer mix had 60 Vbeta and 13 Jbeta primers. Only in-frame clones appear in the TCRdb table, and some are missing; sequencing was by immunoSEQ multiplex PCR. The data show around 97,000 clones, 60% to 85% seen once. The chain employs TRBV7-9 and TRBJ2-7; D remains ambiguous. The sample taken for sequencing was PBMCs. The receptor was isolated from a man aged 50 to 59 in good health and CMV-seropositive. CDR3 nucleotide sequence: TGTGCCAGCAGCTTAGTCCTAGAGCAGTACTTC. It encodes CASSLVLEQYF.